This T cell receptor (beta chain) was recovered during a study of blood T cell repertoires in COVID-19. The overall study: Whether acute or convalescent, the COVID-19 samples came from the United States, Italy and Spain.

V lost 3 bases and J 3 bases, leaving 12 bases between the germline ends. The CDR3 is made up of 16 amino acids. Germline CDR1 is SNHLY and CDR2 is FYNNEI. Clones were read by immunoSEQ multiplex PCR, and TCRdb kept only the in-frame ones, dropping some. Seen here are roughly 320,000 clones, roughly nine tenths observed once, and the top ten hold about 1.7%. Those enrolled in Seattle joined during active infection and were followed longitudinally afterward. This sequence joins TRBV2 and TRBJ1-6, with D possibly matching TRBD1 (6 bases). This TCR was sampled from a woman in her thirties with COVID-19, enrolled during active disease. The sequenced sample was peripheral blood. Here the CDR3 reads CASSEGSRGYNSPLHF. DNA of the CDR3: TGTGCCAGCAGTGAGGGCTCCAGGGGCTATAATTCACCCCTCCACTTT. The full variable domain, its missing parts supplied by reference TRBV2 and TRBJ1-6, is EPEVTQTPSHQVTQMGQEVILRCVPISNHLYFYWYRQILGQKVEFLVSFYNNEISEKSEIFDDQFSVERPDGSNFTLKIRSTKLEDSAMYFCASSEGSRGYNSPLHFGNGTRLTVT.